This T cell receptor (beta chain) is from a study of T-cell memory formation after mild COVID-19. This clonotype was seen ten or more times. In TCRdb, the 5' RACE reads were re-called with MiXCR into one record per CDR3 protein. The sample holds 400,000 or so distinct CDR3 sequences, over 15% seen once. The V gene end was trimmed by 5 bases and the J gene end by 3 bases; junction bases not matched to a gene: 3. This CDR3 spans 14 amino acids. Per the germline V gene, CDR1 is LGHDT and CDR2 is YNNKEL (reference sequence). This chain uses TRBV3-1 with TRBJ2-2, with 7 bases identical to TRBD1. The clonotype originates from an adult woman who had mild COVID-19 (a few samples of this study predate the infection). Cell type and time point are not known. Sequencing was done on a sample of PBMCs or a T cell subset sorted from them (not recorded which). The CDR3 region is CASSGTAYTGELFF. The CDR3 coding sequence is TGTGCCAGCAGCGGGACAGCCTACACCGGGGAGCTGTTTTTT.